The sample holds one count of the clone carrying this TCR beta chain. The antigen remains undetermined. Only in-frame clones appear in the TCRdb table, and some are missing; sequencing was by immunoSEQ multiplex PCR. The sample gives a few hundred thousand clones, roughly 89% of which show up once; about 0.8% is in the top ten. The data originate from a study of cytomegalovirus exposure and HLA in healthy donors. Across the study: The same platform used for the roughly 610 first-cohort repertoires was also used for the 120 or so validation repertoires, as a later analysis reported. Study results and limitations: That first-cohort TCR clusters tended to co-occur in the approximately 110 validation repertoires was found in a later analysis.

This CDR3 has 14 residues. The V and J ends lost 3 bases and 8 bases, in that order; junction bases with no gene match: 7. Germline CDR1 SGHRS, CDR2 YFSETQ. From the 120-subject validation cohort, which was separate from the roughly 620-subject first cohort, the donors were drawn. Sequenced input: PBMCs. The rearrangement joins TRBV5-1 to TRBJ1-2, with 10 bases aligning to TRBD1. The source is a woman in her late teens or twenties in good health and CMV-seronegative. The CDR3 here is CASSSTGQGRGYTF. The CDR3 DNA follows: TGCGCCAGCAGCTCCACGGGACAGGGGCGCGGCTACACCTTC.